The 18 T cell receptor beta chains presented below share a single source sample, sequenced in a study of T cells expressing NK-cell markers. TCRdb reprocessed the 5' RACE reads and stores each CDR3 protein as one record, lacking DNA. The sample's table shows about 150,000 distinct CDR3 sequences. The sample consisted of blood T cells: a sorted CD56 or NKG2C T cell subset, CD4+ or CD8+ T cells, or bulk PBMC T cells (not recorded which). Receptors originate from a woman in her fifties or sixties in good health.

The chain carries TRBV12-3 or TRBV12-4 and TRBJ2-3; the D gene TCRdb calls, TRBD2, cannot be checked with no DNA. The CDR3 totals 13 residues. The CDR3 here is CASSNPPGDTQYF.

The chain combines TRBV4-1 with TRBJ2-2; TCRdb reports TRBD1, a call that lacks DNA to check it against. The CDR3 contains 14 residues. Germline V gives CDR1 MGHRA, CDR2 YSYEKL. This CDR3 reads CASSQNTGSGELFF.

V usage is TRBV7-8 and J usage is TRBJ1-1; TCRdb's assignment of TRBD1 cannot be checked, as there is no DNA. This CDR3 has 14 residues. Germline assignment: CDR1 SGHVS and CDR2 FQNEAQ. The CDR3 spells CASSPWTGATEAFF.

The chain is built from TRBV7-2 and TRBJ2-1. Germline V gene data show CDR1 as SGHTA and CDR2 as FQGNSA. CDR3 length equals 13 residues. CDR3 in amino acids: CASSLVSENEQFF.

The rearrangement links TRBV11-3 to TRBJ2-2. The CDR3 spans 12 residues. Per the germline V gene, CDR1 is SGHNT and CDR2 is YENEEA. CDR3 protein: CASSPRPGELFF.

V usage is TRBV14 and J usage is TRBJ1-1. The germline V gene encodes CDR1 SGHDN and CDR2 FVKESK. CDR3 length: 13 residues. CDR3 loop: CASSQIVNTEAFF.

The chain carries TRBV12-3 or TRBV12-4 and TRBJ2-1. The CDR3 totals 13 residues. CDR3: CASSPTRLGEQFF.

The V and J genes are TRBV29-1 and TRBJ1-2; TCRdb proposes TRBD1, but this gene call is untestable without DNA. Germline values: CDR1 SQVTM, CDR2 ANQGSEA. CDR3 length: 14 residues. The CDR3 reads CSVESGGSAYGYTF.

The gene calls are TRBV2 and TRBJ1-3; without DNA, the TCRdb call of TRBD1 cannot be checked. CDR1 and CDR2 (germline): SNHLY, FYNNEI. The CDR3 is made up of 14 amino acids. This CDR3 is CASRQTGAGNTIYF. Supplemented by reference TRBV2 and TRBJ1-3, the full variable domain reads EPEVTQTPSHQVTQMGQEVILRCVPISNHLYFYWYRQILGQKVEFLVSFYNNEISEKSEIFDDQFSVERPDGSNFTLKIRSTKLEDSAMYFCASRQTGAGNTIYFGEGSWLTVV.

CDR3 protein: CASSSTVQPYEQYF. The chain couples TRBV7-9 to TRBJ2-7; TCRdb selects TRBD1, and the lack of DNA leaves this call unchecked. CDR3 length: 14 amino acids. The V gene's germline CDR1 is SEHNR and CDR2 FQNEAQ (reference sequence).

V and J are TRBV27 and TRBJ1-3; without DNA, the TCRdb call of TRBD1 cannot be checked. The germline V gene encodes CDR1 MNHEY and CDR2 SMNVEV (reference sequence). CDR3 size: 13 residues. The CDR3 sequence: CASTGGAGNTIYF.

V and J are TRBV7-9 and TRBJ2-5. The CDR3 consists of 14 residues. Looked up from germline, CDR1 is SEHNR and CDR2 is FQNEAQ (reference sequence). CDR3 protein: CASSFTSKQETQYF.

The chain is built from TRBV20-1 and TRBJ2-5; lacking DNA, the TRBD1 call made by TCRdb goes unchecked. Germline-derived CDR1 and CDR2 are DFQATT and SNEGSKA (reference sequence). This CDR3 region has 20 residues. The CDR3 loop is CSARDQGGDRGRRWEETQYF.

The chain uses TRBV7-9 and TRBJ2-3; without DNA, the TCRdb call of TRBD2 cannot be checked. Germline loops: CDR1 SEHNR, CDR2 FQNEAQ (reference sequence). CDR3 size: 16 residues. The CDR3 sequence: CASSSPAGDGGWEQYF.

The chain combines TRBV2 with TRBJ2-5. Germline V lookup: CDR1 SNHLY, CDR2 FYNNEI. The CDR3 has 12 residues. The CDR3 loop reads CASSGVEETQYF.

The rearrangement joins TRBV4-2 to TRBJ2-7; checking the TCRdb D call of TRBD2 is not possible without DNA. Germline V gene sequence: CDR1 LGHNA, CDR2 YNFKEQ. The CDR3 is 16 residues long. CDR3 protein: CASSPRTSGDYDEQYF.

This CDR3 reads CATSSSLAETYNEQFF. The J gene is TRBJ2-1, the V gene TRBV15. The CDR3 spans 16 residues. Germline loops: CDR1 LNHNV, CDR2 YYDKDF (reference sequence).

The chain has TRBV7-9 and TRBJ2-1. There are 16 residues in the CDR3. Germline V gene data show CDR1 as SEHNR and CDR2 as FQNEAQ (reference sequence). The CDR3 loop reads CASSYLTGSSYNEQFF.